The rows below give T cell receptor beta chains drawn from one sample of a study of blood T cells in healthy people across ages. TCRdb used MiXCR to reprocess the 5' RACE reads, holding one entry per CDR3 protein. The table includes 650,000 to 1,000,000 distinct CDR3 sequences, around 34% detected once. Sequencing was done on a sample of blood. All receptors come from a man between 18 and 35 years old in good health. The CDR3 runs from the conserved cysteine through the conserved F or W. D genes are given only for firm matches. Clone size is stated in some rows and not others, as once, few, many or a class when expanded.

clone size	J gene	D gene	V gene	CDR3 DNA	CDR3 protein
-	TRBJ2-5	-	TRBV4-2	TGTGCCAGCAGCCAAGATCGAGAGCGTATTGAGACCCAGTACTTC	CASSQDRERIETQYF
few	TRBJ1-2	-	TRBV4-3	TGCGCCAGCAGCCAGTCGACCGTTGGCGATAACTATGGCTACACCTTC	CASSQSTVGDNYGYTF
many	TRBJ2-5	-	TRBV7-2	TGTGCCAGCAGCTTAGCGCTGTTGAACGGGGAGACCCAGTACTTC	CASSLALLNGETQYF
-	TRBJ1-1	TRBD1	TRBV10-3	TGTGCCATCAGTGGAGGGGGCCGGACTGAAGCTTTCTTT	CAISGGGRTEAFF
-	TRBJ1-2	-	TRBV29-1	TGCAGCGTTGACAAGGGGAACTATGGCTACACCTTC	CSVDKGNYGYTF
-	TRBJ1-6	TRBD1	TRBV12-3/TRBV12-4	TGTGCCAGCAGTTTAGGAGGGGACAGGGGACGGTCACCCCTCCACTTT	CASSLGGDRGRSPLHF
many	TRBJ2-1	-	TRBV11-2	TGTGCCAGCAGCTCCCTCACGAATGAGCAGTTCTTC	CASSSLTNEQFF
-	TRBJ2-6	-	TRBV27	TGTGCCAGCAGTGTCGCCTCTGGGGCCAACGTCCTGACTTTC	CASSVASGANVLTF
few	TRBJ2-3	TRBD1	TRBV5-1	TGCGCCAGCAGCAACCGGGACAGAAGCACAGATACGCAGTATTTT	CASSNRDRSTDTQYF
few	TRBJ1-2	-	TRBV20-1	TGCAGTGCTAGAGACGGGAGGGTTGGGGCTGACACCTTC	CSARDGRVGADTF
many	TRBJ1-1	-	TRBV5-1	TGCGCCAGCAGCTTGGGTTCGTCGGGTCGGTACACTGAAGCTTTCTTT	CASSLGSSGRYTEAFF
few	TRBJ2-3	-	TRBV2	TGTGCCAGCGCGGCAGATACTAGCACAGATACGCAGTATTTT	CASAADTSTDTQYF
few	TRBJ2-2	TRBD1	TRBV20-1	TGCAGTGCTAGAGATCGGACAGGGGGAACCGGGGAGCTGTTTTTT	CSARDRTGGTGELFF
-	TRBJ1-5	-	TRBV6-5	TGTGCCAGCAGTTACTCTGGGCATAGCAATCAGCCCCAGCATTTT	CASSYSGHSNQPQHF
many	TRBJ2-3	TRBD2	TRBV6-2/TRBV6-3	TGTGCCACCTTAGCAGTTCAACTAGCGGACACAGATACGCAGTATTTT	CATLAVQLADTDTQYF
-	TRBJ1-4	-	TRBV20-1	TGCAGTGCTAGTATGACAGGTCCTAATGAAAAACTGTTTTTT	CSASMTGPNEKLFF
many	TRBJ2-7	-	TRBV10-3	TGTGCCATCAGAACGATAGGCATATACGAGCAGTACTTC	CAIRTIGIYEQYF